This TCR beta chain was captured in a study of shared clonotypes between healthy human individuals (dated by TCRdb to about 2020). Some background on the complete study: The cohort comprised a couple of women and three men aged 18 to 49 years. For each donor, three plates each were used for CD4 naive and CD4 memory, two plates were used for CD8 naive, and one plate was used for CD8 memory. Blood TCR repertoires of roughly five healthy adults were deeply sequenced to estimate repertoire size and the extent of clonotype sharing between individuals. Different laboratories and diverse techniques were used to prepare libraries and sequence TCR repertoires, to increase sequencing depth and limit assay-specific biases. Between about 0.94 and 10 billion PBMCs per donor were obtained by leukapheresis.

TCR CDR3 regions were amplified from genomic DNA by multiplex PCR using the deep immunoSEQ assay. Extracted genomic DNA from each cell subset was spread evenly across all wells of several immunoSEQ 96-well plates, with each plate serving as a replicate. For sorted subsets, 150 to 200 ng genomic DNA, equal to 30,000 or so T cell genomes, was loaded into each replicate PCR. The purified libraries were quantified using a Qubit 3.0 fluorometer, sized with a Bioanalyzer 2100, and then quantified again using the KAPA Library Quantification kit. Every immunoSEQ 96-well plate was sequenced on a dedicated single-read 150-cycle Illumina NextSeq 550 flow cell. The original pipeline was this. Because the immunoSEQ output included only junctional sequences and no quality scores, the filtering could not be the same as the filtering used for full-length reads. To assign V/J genes and CDR3, sequences were annotated against IMGT germline references using PyIR, a Python wrapper for IgBLAST v1.9. Reads with weak V/J assignments (E-value above 1e-6), missing CDR3, stop codons, out-of-frame junctions, or ambiguous translated residues were removed. V3J clonotypes were defined by identical inferred V gene, J gene, and CDR3 amino acid sequence. Percentage overlap between repertoires was calculated by dividing the number of shared unique clonotypes by the size of the smaller repertoire. Richness of each repertoire was evaluated using RTK rarefaction, the Chao1 estimator, and Recon v2.1 estimates of unobserved clonotypes. Generation probabilities were computed with OLGA for all TCRbeta clonotypes obtained by the gDNA method from four donors. As stored in TCRdb, this immuneACCESS dataset retains in-frame rearrangements with V and J assigned. A fraction of the clones does not appear; measured against another copy, unresolved V genes explain less than half of the discrepancy, and the remainder lacks a known reason. V, J and clone size are taken as reported in that table, and D and trimming were inferred from the DNA itself. The table for this sample lists roughly 2 million clones; nearly 97% of them were counted only once. Approximately 0.13% of the sample comes from the top ten.

The CDR3 runs 18 amino acids, cysteine and phenylalanine included. Solely the CDR3 DNA is kept, with 54 bases framed from the first base. CDR1 and CDR2 are drawn from the germline V gene: SGDLS, YYNGEE. Germline trimming amounts to 1 base on V and 7 bases on J, with 15 as the count of junction bases outside the gene matches. Broader findings and caveats from the paper: When several donors were compared, the shared fraction of clonotypes was 5% to 6.5% for naive CD4, roughly 3.4% for naive CD8, 2.3% for memory CD4, and around 0.4% for memory CD8. Estimated clonotype richness was generally larger for naive than for memory subsets. Compared with non-shared clonotypes, the clonotypes found in all four sorted-subset donors had higher generation probabilities. Because the study included a small number of donors, the genetic and exposure-history diversity represented was limited. Sampling was limited to blood, and TCR repertoires in tissue likely differ from TCR repertoires in blood. Even with the large sequencing depth, rarefaction of the sorted-subset datasets indicated that sequencing was incomplete. Pairwise subsampling led to the expectation that sequencing depth would affect the degree of clonotype sharing among donors.

Of note for this clone: The clone's antigen remains unknown. No qualities accompany the bases; no much larger clone lies one base away.

The donors were healthy, HIV-negative adults with no recently reported acute infections or vaccinations. Only Caucasian adults living in Nashville, Tennessee, USA were represented among the donors. Magnetic negative selection was used to enrich CD4+ T cells, after which naive cells were positively selected on CD45RA and the negative fraction became the memory subset. After blood collection by leukapheresis, PBMCs were isolated using Ficoll-Histopaque density gradient centrifugation and then cryopreserved in the vapor phase of liquid nitrogen. Analytical flow cytometry was used to check the purity and quantity of every magnetically sorted T cell population. Genomic DNA was isolated from every sorted fraction and measured by UV absorbance on a Nanodrop 2000c.

Here the chain combines TRBV9 and TRBJ2-1, and 9 junctional nucleotides match TRBD2. The sequencing sample was made of naive CD4+ T cells sorted from blood. Per the publication, the cell subset or site label means: CD45RA+ positively selected. The receptor comes from a man between 18 and 29 years old in good health. Read as DNA, the sequence is TGTGCCAGCAGCGTATTAGCGGGGGAATCCTATTACCCAAATGAGCAGTTCTTC. Its protein is CASSVLAGESYYPNEQFF.